The TCR beta chain under discussion was sequenced for a study of OX40 agonist ivuxolimab in advanced cancers. Looking at the study overall: Ivuxolimab was a fully human IgG2 agonistic monoclonal antibody targeting the costimulatory receptor OX40 (CD134). Intravenous ivuxolimab was administered to patients every 2 weeks at six dose levels: 0.01, 0.1, 0.3, 1.5, 3 and 10 mg/kg. Among the approximately 54 dose-escalation patients, around 19 had hepatocellular carcinoma, 15 or so melanoma, 9 renal cell carcinoma and 9 head and neck cancer. The dose-escalation cohort was about 83% male with a mean age of about 60 years, ranging from about 20 to 85. Prior anti-PD-1, anti-PD-L1 or anti-CTLA-4 therapy was permitted, and checkpoint inhibitors had been received by less than 45% of dose-escalation patients. Partial responses were achieved by three dose-escalation patients, of whom one had hepatocellular carcinoma and two had cutaneous melanoma. Peripheral TCRbeta sequencing aimed to test whether ivuxolimab altered TCR sequence diversity and caused clonal T-cell expansion. The paper reports the monotherapy dose-escalation portion (N of about 56 patients) of the phase I ivuxolimab trial.

Genomic DNA was isolated from the sorted cells so that the TCRbeta CDR3 region could be sequenced. The immunoSEQ Assay was used to sequence the TCRbeta CDR3 regions. The table was pulled from immuneACCESS by TCRdb, which kept in-frame rearrangements only. Such tables lose some clones; where checked, under half of the loss comes from unresolved V genes, and the rest has no known cause. This sample comprises some 50,000 clones, 80% to 90% of them detected only once. The ten largest clonotypes hold about 0.69% of the sample. As to this clone: This receptor's antigen is unknown. No base qualities exist here, and no much larger clone lies one base off it.

V and J lose 5 bases and 5 bases, and a span of 6 bases separates them. Inclusive of the bounding cysteine and phenylalanine, the CDR3 is 11 residues long. The entry retains the CDR3 DNA only, 33 bases that are in frame from base 1. The germline V gene (reference sequence) supplies CDR1 PRHDT and CDR2 FYEKMQ. What the study reported, not specific to this receptor: At doses of 0.1 to 3.0 mg/kg, clonal expansion of both CD4+ and CD8+ blood T cells was observed from baseline to week 6. In partial responders in the 0.1-3.0 mg/kg groups, normalized peripheral clonal expansion was found to be among the lowest, especially among CD8+ T cells. The antigen specificity of the peripheral T cells that underwent clonal expansion was not determined. Low levels of normalized T-cell clonal expansion were also seen in some patients who did not respond. On average, CD8+ T cells showed more expanded clones than CD4+ T cells after ivuxolimab.

Patients with autoimmune disease history or receiving systemic immunosuppression were excluded from the trial. Peripheral blood for TCR sequencing was collected from all dose cohorts at baseline, on cycle 4 day 1, and on cycle 7 day 1. The samples were taken from a phase I, first-in-human, multicenter, open-label dose-escalation trial of ivuxolimab. Adults with locally advanced or metastatic head and neck squamous cell, hepatocellular, melanoma or renal cell carcinoma were enrolled in the trial. CD4+ and CD8+ T cells were sorted separately from peripheral blood before TCR sequencing. The chain couples TRBV13 to TRBJ1-1, with the D gene not confidently named. The starting material was CD4+ or CD8+ T cells sorted from blood, obtained in a trial of the OX40 agonist ivuxolimab. This TCR was sampled from an adult with an advanced solid tumor such as melanoma, head and neck, liver or kidney cancer. In nucleotides, the sequence is TGTGCCAGCAGCGGGTTTACTGAAGCTTTCTTT. Protein translation: CASSGFTEAFF. Supplemented by the reference TRBV13 and TRBJ1-1 proteins around the CDR3, the complete variable domain is AAGVIQSPRHLIKEKRETATLKCYPIPRHDTVYWYQQGPGQDPQFLISFYEKMQSDKGSIPDRFSAQQFSDYHSELNMSSLELGDSALYFCASSGFTEAFFGQGTRLTVV.